The source of this T cell receptor (beta chain) is a study of T cell changes during pregnancy in multiple sclerosis (dated 2019 in TCRdb). Concerning the study at large: In women with multiple sclerosis, the researchers looked at how the T cell repertoire shifted as pregnancy progressed.

With respect to this clone: Its antigen target is currently unknown. There are no base qualities to consult, and no much larger clone falls within one base.

The library was made by the immunoSEQ multiplex PCR assay. The clones in this table, taken by TCRdb from immuneACCESS, are in-frame only. Not every clone is retained; where verified, under half of the shortfall comes from an unresolved V gene, and the cause of the rest is unknown. This sample has 40,000 to 50,000 clones in its table, and 85% to 95% of those were observed once. The ten largest make up over 0.55% of the sample. Reading from cysteine to phenylalanine, the CDR3 counts 12 amino acids. Only the CDR3 region is kept as DNA, spanning 36 bases read in frame from base 1. The V and J ends are trimmed by 4 bases and 5 bases, leaving 9 bases between them. From the germline V gene, CDR1 is SGHRS and CDR2 is YFSETQ.

The rearranged chain carries TRBV5-1 and TRBJ2-5, with TRBD2 perhaps the D gene, on 6 matching bases. This specimen consisted of CD4+ T cells from peripheral blood mononuclear cells, obtained in the third trimester of pregnancy. The receptor was derived from a female donor with multiple sclerosis, enrolled in a pregnancy study. The CDR3 amino acid sequence is: CASSHGGETQYF. The DNA is as follows: TGCGCCAGCAGCCACGGAGGGGAGACCCAGTACTTC.